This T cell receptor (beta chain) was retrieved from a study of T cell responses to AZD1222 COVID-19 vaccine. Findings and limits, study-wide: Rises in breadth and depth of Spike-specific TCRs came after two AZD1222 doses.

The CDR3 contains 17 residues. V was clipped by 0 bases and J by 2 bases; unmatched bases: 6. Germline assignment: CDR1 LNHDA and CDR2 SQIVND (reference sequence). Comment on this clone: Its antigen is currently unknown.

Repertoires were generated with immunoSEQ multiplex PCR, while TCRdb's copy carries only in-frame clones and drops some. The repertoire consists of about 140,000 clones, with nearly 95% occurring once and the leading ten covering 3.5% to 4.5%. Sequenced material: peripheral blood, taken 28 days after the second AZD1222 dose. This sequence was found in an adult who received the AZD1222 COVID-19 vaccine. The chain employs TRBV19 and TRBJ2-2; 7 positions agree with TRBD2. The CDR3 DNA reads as TGTGCCAGTAGTATAGATCTTCGCGGGGGTAACACCGGGGAGCTGTTTTTT. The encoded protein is CASSIDLRGGNTGELFF.